This T cell receptor beta chain is from a study of blood T cell repertoires in COVID-19. The V and J ends lost 5 bases and 1 base, in that order; junction bases with no gene match: 13. CDR3 length equals 17 residues. CDR1 SEHNR and CDR2 FQNEAQ come from the germline V gene (reference sequence). Per the original methods: Estimation of nucleated cell counts relied on the amplification of reference gene primers. Method: immunoSEQ multiplex PCR; TCRdb's copy keeps in-frame clones and lacks some. D and trimming were read from the DNA, whereas the V and J calls and clone size are those reported in that table. The data show about 200,000 clones, 88% seen once.

Sequencing was carried out using peripheral blood. V and J are TRBV7-9 and TRBJ1-2; TRBD1 matches at 7 bases. The TCR sequence derives from a man between 18 and 29 years old with active or convalescent COVID-19. CDR3 amino acids: CASSIDRVNSDNYGYTF. For the CDR3, the DNA is TGTGCCAGCAGCATAGACAGGGTGAATTCGGATAACTATGGCTACACCTTC. Drawing the rest from reference TRBV7-9 and TRBJ1-2, the complete variable domain is DTGVSQNPRHKITKRGQNVTFRCDPISEHNRLYWYRQTLGQGPEFLTYFQNEAQLEKSRLLSDRFSAERPKGSFSTLEIQRTEQGDSAMYLCASSIDRVNSDNYGYTFGSGTRLTVV.